Detailed here is one T cell receptor beta chain. Antigen unknown. Germline lookup yields CDR1 SNHLY and CDR2 FYNNEI. Germline trimming cut 4 bases from V and 3 bases from J; bases unmatched to any gene: 6. This CDR3 has 14 amino acids. The sample comes from a study of cytomegalovirus exposure and HLA in healthy donors. Findings and limits, study-wide: A missense variant in DCLRE1C was later tied to TCR beta V- and J-gene trimming. Previously analyzed data showed that most TCR beta V segments were productive at a frequency of about 90% or about 30%.

The primer mix had 60 Vbeta and 13 Jbeta primers. Original handling: Among the unique TCR beta chains that a later analysis counted, about 84 million in all, 10 million to 13 million were shared. Using immunoSEQ multiplex PCR, the repertoire was profiled, and TCRdb retains in-frame clones only, with some absent. V and J calls and clone size are copied from that table; D and trimming were computed from the DNA. The table shows hundreds of thousands of clones, with almost 80% occurring only once. This receptor was obtained from a male donor in good health and CMV-seronegative. Input material: PBMCs. J is TRBJ2-7 and V is TRBV2; the match to TRBD2 covers 7 bases. Here the CDR3 reads CASSVASGFYEQYF. The DNA of the CDR3 is TGTGCCAGCAGTGTTGCTAGCGGTTTCTACGAGCAGTACTTC.